This T cell receptor (beta chain) was sequenced during a study of blood T cell repertoires in COVID-19. Study information: The cDNA or gDNA used as material had been derived from T cells, B-cell-depleted T cells, or PBMCs.

Original methodology: Estimation of nucleated cell counts was performed using reference gene primer amplification. Using immunoSEQ multiplex PCR, the repertoire was profiled, and TCRdb retains in-frame clones only, with some absent. Clone size and the V and J calls come from that table; the DNA yielded D and trimming. Of 200,000 to 250,000 clones listed, approximately 80% were seen once; the top ten hold approximately 13%. V trimming: 5 bases; J trimming: 3 bases; junction bases outside the gene matches: 19. There are 18 residues in the CDR3. In germline, CDR1 is SGHAT, CDR2 FQNNGV. This clone was observed a handful of times.

This TCR came from a human donor in a cohort sampled during active COVID-19. Material: peripheral blood. The chain links TRBV11-2 to TRBJ2-7, with 7 bases lining up with TRBD2. CDR3 nucleotides: TGTGCCAGCAGCCCGGCGAATCGGAATCGGGGGGTCCGCTACGAGCAGTACTTC. This encodes CASSPANRNRGVRYEQYF.